A selection of T cell receptor beta chains follows, all from one sample in a study of CD8+ T cells in alopecia areata. TCRdb's table, derived via immunoSEQ multiplex PCR, lists solely in-frame clones and lacks some. The table records about 130,000 clones, about 46% of them present only once. The material was CD8+ T cells sorted from blood, obtained at week 0. Source of these receptors: a human donor with alopecia areata. The CDR3 runs from the conserved cysteine through the conserved F or W. D genes are given only for firm matches. Expanded clones are given a class, and other clones once, few, many or no size at all.

TRBV30	-	-	TRBJ1-1	CALEADNTEAFF	TGTGCCCTGGAGGCGGATAACACTGAAGCTTTCTTT
TRBV27	TRBD1	-	TRBJ1-6	CASGGQPPINSPLHF	TGTGCCAGTGGGGGACAGCCACCAATTAATTCACCCCTCCACTTT
TRBV7-8	-	-	TRBJ1-5	CASSLVGGGVTQPQHF	TGTGCCAGCAGCTTAGTAGGGGGGGGAGTAACTCAGCCCCAGCATTTT
TRBV10-3	TRBD2	few	TRBJ2-1	CAISRTSGFTYNEQFF	TGTGCCATCAGCCGAACTAGCGGGTTCACCTACAATGAGCAGTTCTTC
TRBV9	TRBD1	-	TRBJ2-7	CASSGTGAPYEQYF	TGTGCCAGCAGCGGTACAGGGGCCCCCTACGAGCAGTACTTC
TRBV14	-	-	TRBJ2-1	CASSKFEGHNEQFF	TGTGCCAGCAGCAAATTCGAGGGGCACAATGAGCAGTTCTTC
TRBV7-9	TRBD1	few	TRBJ2-7	CASSTGQGAYEQYF	TGTGCCAGCAGCACCGGACAGGGGGCTTACGAGCAGTACTTC
TRBV5-6	-	few	TRBJ1-1	CASGYRVYTEAFF	TGTGCCAGCGGATACAGGGTTTACACTGAAGCTTTCTTT
TRBV19	-	-	TRBJ1-1	CAVGTVNTEAFF	TGTGCCGTCGGGACCGTGAACACTGAAGCTTTCTTT
TRBV5-6	-	once	TRBJ1-5	CASSLGNDQPQHF	TGTGCCAGCAGCTTAGGTAACGATCAGCCCCAGCATTTT
TRBV4-1	TRBD1	few	TRBJ1-2	CASSQTGVTGHNYGYTF	TGCGCCAGCAGCCAGACAGGGGTGACCGGGCACAACTATGGCTACACCTTC
TRBV9	-	-	TRBJ2-5	CASSPKGGVGTQYF	TGTGCCAGCAGCCCCAAAGGAGGGGTCGGGACCCAGTACTTC
TRBV10-3	-	many	TRBJ1-2	CAISDQKGDGGYTF	TGTGCCATCAGTGACCAGAAAGGGGACGGTGGCTACACCTTC
TRBV5-1	TRBD1	-	TRBJ2-3	CASSRDRLSTDTQYF	TGCGCCAGCAGCCGGGACAGGCTGAGCACAGATACGCAGTATTTT
TRBV5-4	-	few	TRBJ2-7	CASSLGVYEQYF	TGTGCCAGCAGCTTAGGGGTCTACGAGCAGTACTTC
TRBV12-5	TRBD1	few	TRBJ1-2	CASGTYRGNGGYTF	TGTGCTAGTGGAACTTACAGGGGAAACGGAGGCTACACCTTC
TRBV13	-	-	TRBJ1-1	CASSPGGAKNTEAFF	TGTGCCAGCAGCCCCGGAGGGGCAAAGAACACTGAAGCTTTCTTT
TRBV6-5	-	once	TRBJ2-7	CASSYSIQGGGYEQYF	TGTGCCAGCAGTTACTCGATCCAAGGGGGGGGCTACGAGCAGTACTTC
TRBV7-8	-	few	TRBJ1-2	CASSSEIAAYGYTF	TGTGCCAGCAGCTCAGAGATAGCGGCCTATGGCTACACCTTC
TRBV6-5	-	-	TRBJ2-1	CASSYVGDNEQFF	TGTGCCAGCAGTTACGTCGGGGACAATGAGCAGTTCTTC
TRBV27	TRBD1	-	TRBJ2-2	CASSYGTGTGELFF	TGTGCCAGCAGTTACGGGACAGGCACCGGGGAGCTGTTTTTT
TRBV6-5	TRBD1	once	TRBJ1-1	CASSYSGTGGAAFF	TGTGCCAGCAGTTACTCCGGGACAGGGGGAGCGGCTTTCTTT
TRBV30	-	few	TRBJ1-6	CACPQGGDGSPLHF	TGTGCCTGTCCACAGGGAGGTGATGGTTCACCCCTCCACTTT
TRBV15	-	-	TRBJ1-1	CATSGGGENTEAFF	TGTGCCACCAGCGGGGGCGGGGAGAACACTGAAGCTTTCTTT
TRBV7-9	-	-	TRBJ1-1	CASSPDRGLNTEAFF	TGTGCCAGCAGCCCGGATCGGGGTTTGAACACTGAAGCTTTCTTT
TRBV12-5	-	-	TRBJ2-5	CASGLGVGETQYF	TGTGCTAGTGGTTTAGGGGTTGGGGAGACCCAGTACTTC
TRBV29-1	-	-	TRBJ1-2	CSVLDRAYGYTF	TGCAGCGTTCTAGACAGAGCTTATGGCTACACCTTC
TRBV4-3	-	-	TRBJ1-5	CASSLILDSNQPQHF	TGCGCCAGCAGCCTCATTCTAGACAGTAATCAGCCCCAGCATTTT